This TCR beta chain was documented in a study of cytomegalovirus exposure and HLA in healthy donors. Overall study: Later, an analysis reported that the 95 to 150 validation repertoires had used the same platform as the approximately 600 first-cohort repertoires.

Whole-study findings and limits: Specificity for CMV antigens was confirmed in vitro for a few of the CMV-associated chains. Associated with cytomegalovirus, according to the listing, were 150 to 200 TCR beta chains.

This CDR3 spans 15 amino acids. V dropped 2 bases and J dropped 0 bases, with 10 bases sitting between them. CDR1 is MNHEY, CDR2 SMNVEV, per germline (reference sequence). This clone has just a few counts. Its antigen is undetermined. The protocol was immunoSEQ multiplex PCR, while the TCRdb copy is restricted to in-frame clones and leaves out a portion. The table lists roughly 300,000 clones, roughly 90% of them singletons, with around 0.84% in the top ten. It was the approximately 120-subject validation cohort, separate from the roughly 700-subject first cohort, to which the donors belonged. V gene TRBV27 combines with J gene TRBJ2-5; D remains unclear. This receptor was identified in a woman aged 18-29 years in good health and CMV-seronegative. Sequenced input: PBMCs. CDR3 protein: CASSLLAANQETQYF. DNA for the CDR3: TGTGCCAGCAGTTTACTGGCGGCAAACCAAGAGACCCAGTACTTC.